The rows below give T cell receptor beta chains drawn from one sample of a study of breast tumors, draining lymph nodes, adjacent tissues. Via MiXCR, TCRdb re-called the multiplex PCR reads, giving one row per CDR3 protein. The data hold 16,000 or so distinct CDR3 sequences, with just under 45% observed a single time. The sequencing sample was made of tumor-adjacent breast tissue. The receptor set was obtained from a female donor with breast cancer. Some clones in this sample may be carry-over from other donors' samples. The CDR3 runs from the conserved cysteine through the conserved F or W. The D gene is left open where the match is weak. Not all rows give a size; the values are once, few, many and, for expanded clones, a class.

>medium-sized|TRBJ1-5|TRBD1|TRBV7-8
CASSPAGGGQPQHF
TGTGCCAGCAGCCCAGCAGGGGGAGGTCAGCCCCAGCATTTT
>.|TRBJ1-2|TRBD1|TRBV13
CASSGLTGSINYGYTF
TGTGCCAGCAGCGGACTGACAGGGAGCATTAACTATGGCTACACCTTC
>medium-sized|TRBJ2-5|TRBD2|TRBV7-9
CASSPQTSGRGQETQYF
TGTGCCAGCAGCCCCCAGACTAGCGGGAGGGGGCAAGAGACCCAGTACTTC
>many|TRBJ2-3|.|TRBV5-1
CASSRDHSTDTQYF
TGCGCCAGCAGCCGGGACCACAGCACAGATACGCAGTATTTT
>many|TRBJ2-1|TRBD2|TRBV27
CASSSGYGGGNWNEQFF
TGTGCCAGCAGTTCAGGTTATGGGGGGGGGAATTGGAATGAGCAGTTCTTC
>.|TRBJ2-2|.|TRBV7-2
CASSLLGSGELFF
TGTGCCAGCAGCTTACTAGGGTCCGGGGAGCTGTTTTTT
>many|TRBJ2-1|TRBD2|TRBV7-9
CASSLGQGLAGGISDEQFF
TGTGCCAGCAGCTTAGGTCAAGGACTAGCGGGAGGAATTAGTGATGAGCAGTTCTTC
>many|TRBJ1-2|.|TRBV3-2
CASSQNRLGIYGYTF
TGTGCCAGCAGCCAAAACAGGTTGGGTATCTATGGCTACACCTTC
>once|TRBJ2-1|.|TRBV4-1
CASSQDFYNEQFF
TGCGCCAGCAGCCAAGATTTCTACAATGAGCAGTTCTTC
>medium-sized|TRBJ2-3|TRBD2|TRBV5-1
CASSWGTSGGFTDTQYF
TGCGCCAGCAGCTGGGGGACTAGCGGGGGGTTCACAGATACGCAGTATTTT
>.|TRBJ1-4|TRBD1|TRBV6-6
CASSTRTGFGSEKLFF
TGTGCCAGCAGTACTCGGACAGGGTTTGGGAGTGAAAAACTGTTTTTT
>.|TRBJ2-1|TRBD1|TRBV7-9
CASSLRQGALDDEQFF
TGTGCCAGCAGCTTAAGACAGGGGGCGTTGGACGATGAGCAGTTCTTC
>medium-sized|TRBJ1-5|.|TRBV5-1
CASSLGPGLNQPQHF
TGCGCCAGCAGCTTGGGACCGGGCCTCAATCAGCCCCAGCATTTT
>.|TRBJ2-1|TRBD2|TRBV7-9
CASSSIGGTQFF
TGTGCCAGCAGCTCCATCGGGGGGACCCAGTTCTTC
>.|TRBJ2-7|TRBD1|TRBV2
CASRAYVTGAEQYF
TGTGCCAGCAGGGCTTATGTGACAGGGGCCGAGCAGTACTTC
>.|TRBJ2-3|TRBD2|TRBV20-1
CSARGASGRADTQYF
TGCAGTGCTAGAGGGGCTAGCGGGAGGGCGGATACGCAGTATTTT
>many|TRBJ2-1|TRBD2|TRBV7-3
CASSYSLGGGYNEQFF
TGTGCCAGCAGCTACAGCTTGGGGGGGGGATACAATGAGCAGTTCTTC
>medium-sized|TRBJ2-7|TRBD2|TRBV20-1
CSARPRGGVSYEQYF
TGCAGTGCTAGACCCCGGGGGGGCGTTTCCTACGAGCAGTACTTC
>many|TRBJ1-2|.|TRBV6-5
CASSGTTGARNYGYTF
TGTGCCAGCAGTGGGACGACGGGGGCGAGAAACTATGGCTACACCTTC
>medium-sized|TRBJ1-5|.|TRBV20-1
CSARIAGTSNQPQHF
TGCAGTGCTAGGATTGCCGGGACAAGCAATCAGCCCCAGCATTTT
>medium-sized|TRBJ2-7|.|TRBV19
CASSIKPSLYEQYF
TGTGCCAGTAGTATCAAACCAAGTCTCTACGAGCAGTACTTC
>large|TRBJ2-7|TRBD2|TRBV2
CASSELAVEQYF
TGTGCCAGCAGTGAACTAGCGGTCGAGCAGTACTTC
>.|TRBJ2-2|TRBD1|TRBV7-6
CASIKTGGYTGELFF
TGTGCCAGCATCAAGACAGGGGGGTACACCGGGGAGCTGTTTTTT
>.|TRBJ2-1|TRBD2|TRBV7-6
CASSSLGPYAGGPGEQFF
TGTGCCAGCAGCTCCCTGGGACCTTATGCGGGAGGGCCAGGTGAGCAGTTCTTC
>.|TRBJ1-2|.|TRBV9
CASSVAGGPNGYTF
TGTGCCAGCAGCGTAGCGGGGGGACCCAATGGCTACACCTTC
>many|TRBJ2-7|TRBD2|TRBV5-4
CASSLGLAGGHYEQYF
TGTGCCAGCAGCTTGGGACTAGCGGGAGGCCACTACGAGCAGTACTTC
>many|TRBJ2-7|.|TRBV7-2
CASSRELSSYEQYF
TGTGCCAGCAGCCGGGAGTTAAGCTCCTACGAGCAGTACTTC
>few|TRBJ2-1|.|TRBV9
CASSVDSGQQFF
TGTGCCAGCAGCGTAGACAGCGGGCAGCAGTTCTTC
>many|TRBJ2-7|.|TRBV10-3
CAISPGTSTYEQYF
TGTGCCATCTCCCCTGGGACCTCTACCTACGAGCAGTACTTC
>.|TRBJ1-1|.|TRBV7-8
CASSLGETPHTGAFF
TGTGCCAGCAGCTTAGGGGAGACTCCCCACACTGGAGCTTTCTTT
>.|TRBJ2-1|TRBD2|TRBV20-1
CSARRSLAGDNEQFF
TGCAGTGCAAGACGGAGTCTAGCGGGAGACAATGAGCAGTTCTTC
>.|TRBJ1-2|TRBD1|TRBV6-6
CASRKQGADGYTF
TGTGCCAGCAGAAAACAGGGGGCTGACGGCTACACCTTC
>.|TRBJ2-1|TRBD2|TRBV24-1
CATSGQREGFGEQFF
TGTGCCACCAGTGGGCAGCGGGAGGGTTTCGGTGAGCAGTTCTTC
>.|TRBJ2-7|.|TRBV7-3
CASSFYICSARELQGGTYEQYF
.
>.|TRBJ2-7|TRBD2|TRBV5-5
CASSSLSGSSYEQYF
TGTGCCAGCAGCTCCCTTAGCGGGAGCTCCTACGAGCAGTACTTC
>once|TRBJ2-7|.|TRBV5-5
CASSLVEGEGLYEQYF
TGTGCCAGCAGCTTGGTGGAGGGGGAGGGCCTGTACGAGCAGTACTTC
>few|TRBJ2-7|TRBD1|TRBV6-5
CASSPDRVVGEQYF
TGTGCCAGCAGTCCCGACAGGGTGGTGGGAGAGCAGTACTTC
>many|TRBJ1-5|.|TRBV6-1
CASSDGVQPQHF
TGTGCCAGCAGTGATGGGGTCCAGCCCCAGCATTTT
>many|TRBJ1-2|TRBD1|TRBV5-6
CASSAQGARNYGYTF
TGTGCCAGCAGCGCACAGGGGGCGCGGAACTATGGCTACACCTTC
>.|TRBJ1-5|.|TRBV7-9
CASRPGTQPQHF
TGTGCCAGCAGGCCCGGGACACAGCCCCAGCATTTT
>.|TRBJ2-3|TRBD2|TRBV5-4
CASSLDEGGSDTQYF
TGTGCCAGCAGCTTGGATGAGGGAGGGTCAGATACGCAGTATTTT
>.|TRBJ2-1|TRBD2|TRBV7-9
CASRLTSGNEQFF
TGTGCCAGCAGGCTGACTAGCGGGAATGAGCAGTTCTTC
>many|TRBJ2-2|.|TRBV12-3/TRBV12-4
CASSIAPRTANTGELFF
TGTGCCAGCAGCATCGCTCCTCGGACAGCGAACACCGGGGAGCTGTTTTTT
>many|TRBJ2-3|TRBD2|TRBV11-2
CASSFNSGRGTQYF
TGTGCCAGCAGCTTTAATAGCGGGAGAGGTACGCAGTATTTT
>many|TRBJ1-2|TRBD1|TRBV9
CASSTTGGDYGYTF
TGTGCCAGCAGCACGACAGGGGGCGACTATGGCTACACCTTC
>many|TRBJ2-2|TRBD2|TRBV5-6
CASSIAGATGELFF
TGTGCCAGCAGCATTGCGGGAGCCACCGGGGAGCTGTTTTTT